The 5 T cell receptor beta chains reported below all come from one sample, sequenced in a study of naive and memory T cell subsets. Treatment noted: skin biopsy from PPD injection site in Mantoux-positive individual. An oligonucleotide containing a UMI was ligated to the 3' end of TCR cDNA. Amplification of ligated cDNA took four PCR rounds with SP2 and nested alpha and beta constant primers. TCRdb used MiXCR to reprocess the UMI-ligation and nested PCR reads, holding one entry per CDR3 protein. The table lists some 30,000 distinct CDR3 sequences, about 6.2% of them singletons. The source was skin, collected from a tuberculin skin test site. These receptors came from an adult in good health.

This clonotype was detected ten times or more. This chain connects TRBV18 to TRBJ2-1, with TRBD1 matching 7 bases. The germline CDR1 and CDR2 sequences are KGHSH and LQKENI. The CDR3 consists of 14 residues. J was trimmed by 5 bases and V by 5 bases; bases with no gene match: 6. The CDR3 reads CASSTRGPDNEQFF. The CDR3 DNA is TGTGCCAGCTCAACAAGGGGGCCGGACAATGAGCAGTTCTTC.

This clonotype was picked up a small number of times. The chain uses TRBV5-4 and TRBJ2-7, with 14 bases that match TRBD2. CDR1 and CDR2 from the germline V gene are SGHNT and YYREEE (reference sequence). Losses at the gene ends were 4 bases for V and 4 bases for J; bases not matched to a gene: 7. The CDR3 is 16 residues long. The CDR3: CASSHQGLAGAYEQYF. CDR3 bases: TGTGCCAGCAGCCATCAGGGACTAGCGGGGGCGTACGAGCAGTACTTC. Supplemented by reference TRBV5-4 and TRBJ2-7, the full variable domain reads ETGVTQSPTHLIKTRGQQVTLRCSSQSGHNTVSWYQQALGQGPQFIFQYYREEENGRGNFPPRFSGLQFPNYSSELNVNALELDDSALYLCASSHQGLAGAYEQYFGPGTRLTVT.

This clonotype was seen only a few times. In DNA form, the CDR3 reads TGCAGTGCGCAAACAGGGTTGGGTTCACCCCTCCACTTT. Amino acids: CSAQTGLGSPLHF. The gene calls are TRBV20-1 and TRBJ1-6; tentative D call: TRBD1 (6 bases). Per the germline V gene, CDR1 is DFQATT and CDR2 is SNEGSKA (reference sequence). CDR3 size: 13 residues. V was trimmed by 6 bases and J by 9 bases, leaving 15 bases between them.

A remark on this clonotype: A much more abundant neighbour one base away suggests this may be a read error. The chain employs TRBV6-5 and TRBJ1-1; D might be TRBD1 (5 bases). Germline V CDR1 and CDR2: MNHEY, SVGAGI. Trimming took 2 bases from V and 4 from J, leaving 11 bases between them. This CDR3 has 14 residues. The CDR3 DNA follows: TGTGCCAGCAGTTACGGCTCAAGGGGCACTGAAGCTTTCTTT. Its translation is CASSYGSRGTEAFF.

This clonotype was counted many times. J is TRBJ1-1 and V is TRBV20-1; 10 bases map to TRBD1. There are 14 residues in the CDR3. Unmatched junction bases numbered 3, after V lost 1 base and J lost 4 bases. Germline CDR1 is DFQATT and CDR2 is SNEGSKA (reference sequence). DNA for the CDR3: TGCAGTGCTAGAGCCGGGACAGGGGCCACTGAAGCTTTCTTT. The encoded protein is CSARAGTGATEAFF.